This entry describes one T cell receptor (beta chain). This sample is part of a study of shared clonotypes between healthy human individuals. Losses at the gene ends were 5 bases for V and 5 bases for J; bases not matched to a gene: 13. The germline V gene encodes CDR1 SQVTM and CDR2 ANQGSEA. This CDR3 has 15 residues. The table came from immunoSEQ multiplex PCR; TCRdb's copy has only in-frame clones and leaves some out. This table holds under 550,000 clones, 95% to 97% found once. This sequence originates from a woman in her 30s in good health. The gene calls are TRBV29-1 and TRBJ2-7; 9 bases map to TRBD1. The sequenced sample was naive CD4+ T cells sorted from blood. Described subset: CD45RA+ positively selected. Written as DNA, the CDR3 is TGCAGCGTTTCGGGCGTGTACAGGGGGCCGCACGAGCAGTACTTC. Its protein is CSVSGVYRGPHEQYF.